Listed below are T cell receptor beta chains from one sample, sequenced in a study of OX40 agonist ivuxolimab in advanced cancers. TCRdb's copy holds only in-frame clones and misses some; the assay was immunoSEQ multiplex PCR. Among around 26,000 clones listed, around nine tenths were seen once. Specimen: CD4+ or CD8+ T cells sorted from blood, collected in a trial of the OX40 agonist ivuxolimab. All receptors come from an adult with an advanced solid tumor such as melanoma, head and neck, liver or kidney cancer. Both conserved end residues are part of each CDR3. Each record gives: clone size, J gene, D gene, V gene, CDR3 DNA, CDR3 protein. The D gene is left open where the match is weak. The size entry is marked missing in some rows and otherwise reads once, few, many or a size class.

NA,TRBJ2-7,NA,TRBV4-1,TGCGCCAGCAGCCAAGACCAGCTCGTAGACGAGCAGTACTTC,CASSQDQLVDEQYF
once,TRBJ2-3,NA,TRBV15,TGTGCCACCAGCAGATCGTGGGCCTCCAGCCCAGATACGCAGTATTTT,CATSRSWASSPDTQYF
NA,TRBJ1-6,NA,TRBV6-4,TGTGCCAGCAGTGAAAAGGAGGCGGCACAATCACCCCTCCACTTT,CASSEKEAAQSPLHF
NA,TRBJ2-3,TRBD2,TRBV4-2,TGTGCCAGCAGCCAAGCTTTCCCGGGAGGGCCCACAGATACGCAGTATTTT,CASSQAFPGGPTDTQYF
NA,TRBJ1-6,NA,TRBV13,TGTGCCAGCAGCCACTGGACCGAAACAAATAATTCACCCCTCCACTTT,CASSHWTETNNSPLHF
NA,TRBJ2-6,NA,TRBV7-8,TGTGCCAGCAGCTCACCGGGACACCTCTCTGGGGCCAACGTCCTGACTTTC,CASSSPGHLSGANVLTF
NA,TRBJ2-7,NA,TRBV5-5,TGTGCCAGCAGCCCATGGACGGGATCCTACGAGCAGTACTTC,CASSPWTGSYEQYF
NA,TRBJ1-1,NA,TRBV2,TGTGCCAGCAGTGAATTCCAGAGTCGAATGAACACTGAAGCTTTCTTT,CASSEFQSRMNTEAFF
NA,TRBJ2-3,TRBD2,TRBV28,TGTGCCAGCAGCCTCCCCCTAGCGGGAATCACAGATACGCAGTATTTT,CASSLPLAGITDTQYF
NA,TRBJ2-2,NA,TRBV27,TGTGCCAGCAGCCTGACAGGATACAGCGGGGAGCTGTTTTTT,CASSLTGYSGELFF
NA,TRBJ1-6,NA,TRBV9,TGTGCCAGCAGCGTAGCGGACAGCTCTAATTCACCCCTCCACTTT,CASSVADSSNSPLHF
once,TRBJ2-1,NA,TRBV27,TGTGCCAGCAGTTTAGGCCTCTACAATGAGCAGTTCTTC,CASSLGLYNEQFF
NA,TRBJ2-1,TRBD1,TRBV19,TGTGCCAGTAGTATAGACCCGGGACAGGTCTCCTACAATGAGCAGTTCTTC,CASSIDPGQVSYNEQFF
NA,TRBJ2-1,TRBD2,TRBV28,TGTGCCAGCAGTTTAGGGACTAGCGAAAATGAGCAGTTCTTC,CASSLGTSENEQFF
NA,TRBJ2-7,NA,TRBV6-5,TGTGCCAGCAGTGAAATGGCGGAGAATTACGAGCAGTACTTC,CASSEMAENYEQYF
NA,TRBJ2-2,NA,TRBV27,TGTGCCAGCAGTTTGGTGTTCCAGGAGGAGCTGTTTTTT,CASSLVFQEELFF
NA,TRBJ2-1,TRBD2,TRBV7-6,TGTGCCAGCAGCTTAGTGCTGAGTAGCGGGGGAAGCTCCTACAATGAGCAGTTCTTC,CASSLVLSSGGSSYNEQFF
NA,TRBJ2-5,NA,TRBV11-1,TGTGCCAGCAGCTTTTTCAAGACGGAGACCCAGTACTTC,CASSFFKTETQYF
NA,TRBJ2-2,TRBD2,TRBV4-1,TGCGCCAGCAGCCAAGATAACCTAGCGGGGGCCGAGCTGTTTTTT,CASSQDNLAGAELFF
once,TRBJ2-7,NA,TRBV28,TGTGCCAGCAGTTTATGGCTGGGGGAATCCTACGAGCAGTACTTC,CASSLWLGESYEQYF
once,TRBJ1-1,TRBD1,TRBV28,TGTGCCAGCAGTTATCTGGGACAGGGGCCCTCCAACACTGAAGCTTTCTTT,CASSYLGQGPSNTEAFF
NA,TRBJ2-3,TRBD2,TRBV27,TGTGCCAGCATGACCGGGACTAGCGATTCGGGCCCCACAGATACGCAGTATTTT,CASMTGTSDSGPTDTQYF
NA,TRBJ2-1,TRBD2,TRBV7-3,TGTGCCAGCAGTGAGCGGGGCTCCTACAATGAGCAGTTCTTC,CASSERGSYNEQFF
NA,TRBJ2-2,TRBD2,TRBV5-4,TGTGCCAGCAGCCCCCTAGCGGGGCGGAACACCGGGGAGCTGTTTTTT,CASSPLAGRNTGELFF
NA,TRBJ2-7,TRBD2,TRBV4-3,TGCGCCAGCAGCCAAGATAGACTAGCGGACTCCTACGAGCAGTACTTC,CASSQDRLADSYEQYF
NA,TRBJ1-3,TRBD1,TRBV2,TGTGCCAGCAGTGAAGAGGGGGCCAGAAACACCATATATTTT,CASSEEGARNTIYF
NA,TRBJ1-4,NA,TRBV27,TGTGCCAGCAGTTCGGCCGGCGGAGCCCTTGAAAAACTGTTTTTT,CASSSAGGALEKLFF
once,TRBJ1-3,TRBD1,TRBV9,TGTGCCAGCAGCGCCCCTTGGGGACAGGAGGTGAACACCATATATTTT,CASSAPWGQEVNTIYF
NA,TRBJ2-7,TRBD1,TRBV4-3,TGCGCCAGCAGCCAAGAAAGGGGACAGGGCTACGAGCAGTACTTC,CASSQERGQGYEQYF
NA,TRBJ1-1,NA,TRBV27,TGTGCCAGCAGGGGGGACGCCGGGGAAGCTTTCTTT,CASRGDAGEAFF
NA,TRBJ2-3,NA,TRBV4-2,TGTGCCAGCAGCCAAGACCTAGCGTTTTCTAGCACAGATACGCAGTATTTT,CASSQDLAFSSTDTQYF
NA,TRBJ1-1,NA,TRBV15,TGTGCCACCAGCCCCGATGGGATTGGGAGTCGAGCTTTCTTT,CATSPDGIGSRAFF
NA,TRBJ1-1,NA,TRBV27,TGTGCCAGCAGTTTAAACAAGTTGAACACTGAAGCTTTCTTT,CASSLNKLNTEAFF
NA,TRBJ2-3,NA,TRBV7-3,TGTGCCAGCAGCCGGTTGGACCGGGATACGCAGTATTTT,CASSRLDRDTQYF
NA,TRBJ2-5,NA,TRBV7-3,TGTGCCAGCAGCCTCGACGTAAAAGAGACCCAGTACTTC,CASSLDVKETQYF
NA,TRBJ2-1,TRBD1,TRBV4-3,TGCGCCAGCAGCCAAGATTACAGGGGGCAATACAATGAGCAGTTCTTC,CASSQDYRGQYNEQFF
NA,TRBJ2-5,TRBD2,TRBV5-5,TGTGCCAGCACGCCCCCGGGGGGTGGGGTGACGGAGACCCAGTACTTC,CASTPPGGGVTETQYF
NA,TRBJ1-1,NA,TRBV5-1,TGCGCCAGCAGCGGGGGGACGGCCGCTAACACTGAAGCTTTCTTT,CASSGGTAANTEAFF
NA,TRBJ1-1,TRBD1,TRBV5-4,TGTGCCAGCAGCGATATTACAGGGGAGACTGAAGCTTTCTTT,CASSDITGETEAFF
NA,TRBJ2-1,TRBD2,TRBV19,TGTGCCAGTAGACGGACTAGCGGGGATTCGACCTACAATGAGCAGTTCTTC,CASRRTSGDSTYNEQFF
NA,TRBJ1-4,NA,TRBV7-3,TGTGCCAGCAGCTCATGGACACCTCCCAATGAAAAACTGTTTTTT,CASSSWTPPNEKLFF
NA,TRBJ1-4,NA,TRBV7-9,TGTGCCGGCGGGGTTAATGAAAAGCTGTTTTTT,CAGGVNEKLFF
NA,TRBJ1-1,NA,TRBV9,TGTGCCAGCAGCGGCCTCGGGGACGGAAACACTGAAGCTTTCTTT,CASSGLGDGNTEAFF
NA,TRBJ1-2,NA,TRBV5-1,TGCGCCAGCAGCTCAAATTACGACAGGTCCTATGGCTACACCTTC,CASSSNYDRSYGYTF
NA,TRBJ2-2,TRBD1,TRBV6-1,TGTGCCAGCAGATGGACAGGGCGGGCCGGGGAGCTGTTTTTT,CASRWTGRAGELFF
NA,TRBJ1-1,NA,TRBV13,TGTGCCAGCGGGACACAGAACACTGAAGCTTTCTTT,CASGTQNTEAFF
NA,TRBJ1-2,NA,TRBV7-9,TGTGCCAGCAGCTCCCCTGGGAGAAATGGCTACACCTTC,CASSSPGRNGYTF
NA,TRBJ2-2,TRBD2,TRBV7-6,TGTGCCAGCAGCATTCAGACTAGCGGGAACACCGGGGAGCTGTTTTTT,CASSIQTSGNTGELFF
NA,TRBJ1-4,NA,TRBV10-2,TGCGCCAGCAGTGATCGGGCTATTGGCAGGGATGAAAAACTGTTTTTT,CASSDRAIGRDEKLFF
NA,TRBJ2-5,NA,TRBV27,TGTGCCAGCAGTTTAGACCAAGAGACCCAGTACTTC,CASSLDQETQYF
few,TRBJ2-1,NA,TRBV6-4,TGTGCCAGCAGTGACAGGGGGACATCCTACAATGAGCAGTTCTTC,CASSDRGTSYNEQFF
NA,TRBJ2-3,TRBD2,TRBV7-6,TGTGCCAGCAGCTCGGGACTAGCGGGAAGCACAGATACGCAGTATTTT,CASSSGLAGSTDTQYF
NA,TRBJ1-5,NA,TRBV19,TGTGCCAGTAGGCCCGGACGGCGGATAAAAAATAGCAATCAGCCCCAGCATTTT,CASRPGRRIKNSNQPQHF
NA,TRBJ1-1,TRBD1,TRBV28,TGTGCCAGCAGTACCGACAGGGGGTTTAACTTTAACACTGAAGCTTTCTTT,CASSTDRGFNFNTEAFF
NA,TRBJ2-7,NA,TRBV5-4,TGTGCCAGCAGCTTGTCGGAGAGCTCCTACGAGCAGTACTTC,CASSLSESSYEQYF